These 10 T cell receptor beta chains share one sample of origin, sequenced in a study of blood T cell repertoires in COVID-19. The table came from immunoSEQ multiplex PCR; TCRdb's copy has only in-frame clones and leaves some out. The repertoire holds 110,000 or so clones, with 81% as singletons. Material: peripheral blood. The receptors here all came from a human donor in a cohort sampled during active COVID-19.

This chain joins TRBV10-3 and TRBJ2-7; D not resolved. Germline V gives CDR1 ENHRY, CDR2 SYGVKD. V dropped 0 bases and J dropped 0 bases, with 9 bases sitting between them. This CDR3 region has 15 residues. The CDR3 loop is CAISESPGPSYEQYF. The CDR3 bases are TGTGCCATCAGTGAGTCACCAGGTCCCTCCTACGAGCAGTACTTC.

This chain joins TRBV19 and TRBJ2-1, with 8 nucleotides matching TRBD2. CDR3 size: 15 residues. Germline CDR1 LNHDA, CDR2 SQIVND (reference sequence). V shed 5 bases, J shed 4 bases, and the junction held 7 bases outside the gene matches. The CDR3 DNA sequence: TGTGCCAGTAGTCCTGGACTAGCAGCATACAATGAGCAGTTCTTC. As protein: CASSPGLAAYNEQFF.

As concerns this clone: The junction and the germline gene differ at one end; a read error may be behind it. The chain joins TRBV7-7 to TRBJ2-5, with 7 bases fitting TRBD1. Germline assignment: CDR1 SSHAT and CDR2 FNYEAQ (reference sequence). This CDR3 is 16 amino acids long. CDR3 loop: CASSSAGTTGLETQYF. The CDR3 bases are TGTGCTAGCAGCTCGGCTGGGACGACAGGGTTGGAGACCCAGTACTTC. Looking up the rest from reference TRBV7-7 and TRBJ2-5 gives the full variable domain: GAGVSQSPRYKVTKRGQDVTLRCDPISSHATLYWYQQALGQGPEFLTYFNYEAQPDKSGLPSDRFSAERPEGSISTLTIQRTEQRDSAMYRCASSSAGTTGLETQYFGPGTRLLVL.

This rearrangement joins TRBV11-1 to TRBJ1-2; the match to TRBD1 covers 7 bases. The CDR3 has 15 residues. V was clipped by 5 bases and J by 0 bases; unmatched bases: 6. Per germline, CDR1 SGHAT and CDR2 FQDESV (reference sequence). As DNA, the CDR3 is TGTGCCAGCAGCAAACGGGACAGACCTAACTATGGCTACACCTTC. Its translation is CASSKRDRPNYGYTF.

The rearrangement joins TRBV5-5 to TRBJ1-3; D may be TRBD1 (6 bases). This CDR3 comprises 15 residues. Germline V gene sequence: CDR1 SGHKS, CDR2 YYEKEE (reference sequence). Trimming took off 4 bases at V and 2 bases at J, with 13 bases between the two ends. In nucleotides, the CDR3 is TGTGCCAGCAGCCCATTGGGACACGCTGGAAACACCATATATTTT. The encoded protein is CASSPLGHAGNTIYF.

The rearrangement uses TRBV4-3 and TRBJ2-7; D unclear. The CDR3 has 15 residues. The germline V gene has CDR1 LGHNA and CDR2 YSLEER. Trimming left V 0 bases short and J 4 bases short, with 13 bases between. The CDR3 sequence is CASSQDRNWAYEQYF. The CDR3 DNA reads as TGCGCCAGCAGCCAAGACCGAAATTGGGCGTACGAGCAGTACTTC.

This chain connects TRBV4-1 to TRBJ2-6; 15 bases are a match to TRBD2. Germline CDR1 reads MGHRA; CDR2 reads YSYEKL. The V and J ends lost 1 base and 3 bases, in that order; junction bases with no gene match: 1. The CDR3 runs 18 residues. The CDR3 region is CASSQGTSGGVGANVLTF. The CDR3 DNA is TGCGCCAGCAGCCAAGGGACTAGCGGGGGGGTTGGGGCCAACGTCCTGACTTTC.

The V call is TRBV10-2, the J call TRBJ2-2; 10 bases line up with TRBD2. Losses at the gene ends were 6 bases for V and 6 bases for J; bases not matched to a gene: 13. The CDR3 has 17 amino acids. Germline loops: CDR1 WSHSY, CDR2 SAAADI. This CDR3 reads CASRKFASGSISGELFF. In DNA, the CDR3 is TGCGCCAGCAGGAAGTTCGCTAGCGGGAGTATATCCGGGGAGCTGTTTTTT.

This chain uses TRBV9 with TRBJ2-2, with D uncertain. The germline CDR1 and CDR2 sequences are SGDLS and YYNGEE. V was trimmed by 5 bases and J by 3 bases, leaving 11 bases between them. The CDR3 sequence is 14 residues long. CDR3 in DNA: TGTGCCAGCAGTGACGGGTGGGACACCGGGGAGCTGTTTTTT. It encodes CASSDGWDTGELFF. Variable domain in full (rest from reference TRBV9 and TRBJ2-2): DSGVTQTPKHLITATGQRVTLRCSPRSGDLSVYWYQQSLDQGLQFLIQYYNGEERAKGNILERFSAQQFPDLHSELNLSSLELGDSALYFCASSDGWDTGELFFGEGSRLTVL.

This sequence joins TRBV6-2 or TRBV6-3 and TRBJ2-1, with D possibly being TRBD1 (7 bases). The CDR3 spans 15 residues. Germline CDR1 reads MNHEY; CDR2 reads SVGEGT. V lost 6 bases and J lost 1, with 13 bases in between. Here the CDR3 DNA reads TGTGCCAGCAGCTCCAGGGGGGCTTCCTACAATGAGCAGTTCTTC. This sequence encodes CASSSRGASYNEQFF.